The 28 T cell receptor beta chains given below trace back to one sample, sequenced in a study of T cell changes during pregnancy in multiple sclerosis. The repertoire was sequenced with immunoSEQ multiplex PCR; TCRdb's copy has only in-frame clones and lacks some. The table has approximately 74,000 clones, roughly nine tenths seen once. Material: peripheral blood, obtained before pregnancy. These receptors originate from a female donor with multiple sclerosis, enrolled in a pregnancy study.

This clone has only one observation. The V gene is TRBV2, the J gene TRBJ1-6, with D possibly matching TRBD1 (5 bases). The V and J ends lost 4 bases and 6 bases respectively, with 10 bases between them. The CDR3 is 14 amino acids. CDR1 and CDR2 from the germline V gene are SNHLY and FYNNEI. CDR3 region: CASSAETVNSPLHF. The CDR3 DNA follows: TGTGCCAGCAGTGCCGAGACAGTTAATTCACCCCTCCACTTT.

The chain recombines TRBV6-1 with TRBJ1-1, with D possibly matching TRBD1 (5 bases). This CDR3 region has 14 residues. Trimming took off 8 bases at V and 6 bases at J, with 19 bases between the two ends. Looked up from germline, CDR1 is MNHNS and CDR2 is SASEGT. The CDR3 is CASSPGRVEPEAFF. DNA of the CDR3: TGTGCCAGCTCCCCCGGCAGGGTGGAGCCTGAAGCTTTCTTT.

The J gene is TRBJ2-3, the V gene TRBV7-9, with TRBD2 as a possible D gene (5 bases). Germline CDR1 SEHNR, CDR2 FQNEAQ (reference sequence). The CDR3 has 16 residues. The V gene lost 1 base and the J gene lost 0 bases, with 11 bases spanning the gap. The CDR3 nucleotides read TGTGCCAGCAGCTTAGAGTTCGGGGTGAGCACAGATACGCAGTATTTT. Protein sequence: CASSLEFGVSTDTQYF.

This chain links TRBV7-8 with TRBJ1-2; D may be TRBD1 (5 bases). Looked up from germline, CDR1 is SGHVS and CDR2 is FQNEAQ. The CDR3 is made up of 12 amino acids. The V gene lost 4 bases and the J gene lost 5 bases, with 8 bases spanning the gap. CDR3 in amino acids: CASSSGLYGYTF. CDR3 in DNA: TGTGCCAGCAGCTCGGGACTTTATGGCTACACCTTC.

The rearrangement joins TRBV5-1 to TRBJ2-5; 8 positions agree with TRBD1. V shed 2 bases and J 7 bases; nucleotides not matched to a gene: 13. CDR1 and CDR2 from the germline V gene are SGHRS and YFSETQ. The CDR3 sequence is 16 residues long. The CDR3 nucleotides read TGCGCCAGCAGCTTCGGGACAGGAGGCACGCTTGGGACCCAGTACTTC. This encodes CASSFGTGGTLGTQYF. Supplemented by reference TRBV5-1 and TRBJ2-5, the full variable domain reads KAGVTQTPRYLIKTRGQQVTLSCSPISGHRSVSWYQQTPGQGLQFLFEYFSETQRNKGNFPGRFSGRQFSNSRSEMNVSTLELGDSALYLCASSFGTGGTLGTQYFGPGTRLLVL.

The chain uses TRBV7-9 and TRBJ1-2; weak D call: TRBD1 (6 bases). V shed 5 bases and J shed 2 bases, with 12 bases lying between them. The CDR3 extends over 14 amino acids. Germline assignment: CDR1 SEHNR and CDR2 FQNEAQ (reference sequence). CDR3: CASSLGQPNYGYTF. The CDR3 region has the DNA TGTGCCAGCAGCCTTGGACAGCCGAACTATGGCTACACCTTC. Together with reference TRBV7-9 and TRBJ1-2, the CDR3 gives the full variable domain: DTGVSQNPRHKITKRGQNVTFRCDPISEHNRLYWYRQTLGQGPEFLTYFQNEAQLEKSRLLSDRFSAERPKGSFSTLEIQRTEQGDSAMYLCASSLGQPNYGYTFGSGTRLTVV.

This clone appeared a few times. V is TRBV12-5 and J is TRBJ1-4; D is undetermined. CDR1 is LGHNT and CDR2 is FRNRAP in the germline V gene. V lost 2 bases, J lost 8 bases, and 9 bases lay in between. The CDR3 is made up of 13 amino acids. For the CDR3, the DNA is TGTGCTAGTGGTTTGAGACTCCAAGAAAAACTGTTTTTT. Its translation is CASGLRLQEKLFF.

The CDR3 coding sequence is TGTGCCAGCAGCTCGGAGGATCAGGCGGGAGGGTACGAGCAGTACTTC. It translates to CASSSEDQAGGYEQYF. This sequence joins TRBV11-2 and TRBJ2-7, with 9 bases matching TRBD2. Germline V lookup: CDR1 SGHAT, CDR2 FQNNGV. With V trimmed by 4 bases and J by 4 bases, 11 bases remained unmatched. The CDR3 has 16 amino acids.

The chain links TRBV9 to TRBJ2-5; 12 positions match TRBD2. The CDR3 consists of 14 residues. CDR1 is SGDLS and CDR2 is YYNGEE in the germline V gene. The ends lost 3 bases at V and 5 bases at J; junction bases unmatched: 2. In nucleotides, the CDR3 is TGTGCCAGCAGCGAGACTAGCGGGGGTGAGACCCAGTACTTC. It encodes CASSETSGGETQYF.

The V gene is TRBV5-4, the J gene TRBJ2-7; TRBD1 aligns across 7 bases. In germline, CDR1 is SGHNT, CDR2 YYREEE (reference sequence). The V and J ends lost 4 bases and 4 bases, in that order; junction bases with no gene match: 11. The CDR3 runs to 15 residues. CDR3 sequence: CASSRSQGLSYEQYF. CDR3 coding DNA: TGTGCCAGCAGCAGATCACAGGGGCTCTCATACGAGCAGTACTTC.

V and J are TRBV4-1 and TRBJ1-1; D is perhaps TRBD1 (5 bases). The germline gives CDR1 MGHRA, CDR2 YSYEKL. Trimming shortened V by 6 bases and J by 2 bases, and 13 bases separated the two germline ends. CDR3 length: 14 residues. The CDR3 bases are TGCGCCAGCAGTCCTGACAGTACCAACACTGAAGCTTTCTTT. It specifies CASSPDSTNTEAFF.

This clone appeared a few times. The chain is built from TRBV6-4 and TRBJ1-2; D gene ambiguous. V lost 6 bases to trimming and J lost 5 bases, with 7 bases between them. Germline assignment: CDR1 MRHNA and CDR2 SNTAGT. The CDR3 totals 11 residues. CDR3 amino acids: CASRNLYGYTF. The CDR3 DNA reads as TGTGCCAGCAGGAATCTATATGGCTACACCTTC.

The chain carries TRBV2 and TRBJ2-2, with TRBD2 matching over 13 bases. CDR3 length equals 17 residues. Germline V gene sequence: CDR1 SNHLY, CDR2 FYNNEI. The ends lost 6 bases at V and 6 bases at J; junction bases unmatched: 10. The CDR3 nucleotides are TGTGCCAGCAGAGCACTAGCGGGGGGGTTCAGGGCCGGGGAGCTGTTTTTT. Amino acids: CASRALAGGFRAGELFF. The whole variable domain, filled in from reference TRBV2 and TRBJ2-2, reads EPEVTQTPSHQVTQMGQEVILRCVPISNHLYFYWYRQILGQKVEFLVSFYNNEISEKSEIFDDQFSVERPDGSNFTLKIRSTKLEDSAMYFCASRALAGGFRAGELFFGEGSRLTVL.

The gene calls are TRBV13 and TRBJ2-5, with D unresolved. Trimming took 0 bases from V and 7 from J, leaving 12 bases between them. Germline V lookup: CDR1 PRHDT, CDR2 FYEKMQ (reference sequence). CDR3 size: 14 residues. The CDR3 nucleotides read TGTGCCAGCAGCTTAGGTCCTGGCCAACGGACCCAGTACTTC. This translates into CASSLGPGQRTQYF. Full variable domain (outside the CDR3, taken from reference TRBV13 and TRBJ2-5): AAGVIQSPRHLIKEKRETATLKCYPIPRHDTVYWYQQGPGQDPQFLISFYEKMQSDKGSIPDRFSAQQFSDYHSELNMSSLELGDSALYFCASSLGPGQRTQYFGPGTRLLVL.

This clone was observed a single time. The J gene is TRBJ1-2, the V gene TRBV14, with 11 bases lining up with TRBD1. The CDR3 totals 13 residues. V shed 5 bases, J shed 8 bases, and the junction held 4 bases outside the gene matches. The germline gives CDR1 SGHDN, CDR2 FVKESK. The CDR3 DNA sequence: TGTGCCAGCAGCGGACAGGGGGCTAGGGGCTACACCTTC. The encoded protein is CASSGQGARGYTF.

The V gene is TRBV6-1, the J gene TRBJ2-7; TRBD2 might be the D (7 bases). V dropped 5 bases and J dropped 6 bases, with 20 bases sitting between them. The CDR3 covers 15 residues. Per germline, CDR1 MNHNS and CDR2 SASEGT. The CDR3 reads CASSHDEGGIGEQYF. DNA for the CDR3: TGTGCCAGCAGTCACGATGAGGGGGGGATAGGCGAGCAGTACTTC.

This clone has more than one count but fewer than ten. The chain combines TRBV5-1 with TRBJ2-1, with TRBD2 identical over 13 bases. The CDR3 is made up of 17 amino acids. Germline V gives CDR1 SGHRS, CDR2 YFSETQ. Trimming cost V 2 bases and J 6 bases; bases outside gene matches: 8. The CDR3 DNA is TGCGCCAGCAGCTTCGGACGAAGGACTAGCGGGAGCAATGAGCAGTTCTTC. Translation gives CASSFGRRTSGSNEQFF.

This clone has only one observation. This chain uses TRBV16 with TRBJ2-7, with D unclear. There are 14 residues in the CDR3. V lost 1 base, J lost 5 bases, and 12 bases lay in between. The germline CDR1 and CDR2 sequences are KGHSY and FQNENV. The CDR3 nucleotides are TGTGCCAGCAGCCAATTGAGGAATATCGACGAGCAGTACTTC. It is translated as CASSQLRNIDEQYF.

The chain has TRBV9 and TRBJ1-5, with 10 bases matching TRBD1. V was pared by 7 bases and J by 5 bases, with 0 bases of the junction left unmatched. The V gene's germline CDR1 is SGDLS and CDR2 YYNGEE. This CDR3 is 12 amino acids long. The DNA for the CDR3 is TGTGCCAGCGGGACAGGGGATCAGCCCCAGCATTTT. Residues: CASGTGDQPQHF.

This clone was seen a single time. The rearrangement joins TRBV7-9 to TRBJ2-4; 13 bases map to TRBD2. The CDR3 has 18 amino acids. Germline V gives CDR1 SEHNR, CDR2 FQNEAQ (reference sequence). V dropped 1 base and J dropped 2; count of bases not matched to a gene: 5. CDR3 DNA sequence: TGTGCCAGCAGCTTAGGGACTAGCGGGAGAGGTACCAAAAACATTCAGTACTTC. Amino acids: CASSLGTSGRGTKNIQYF. The full variable domain, completed using reference TRBV7-9 and TRBJ2-4, is DTGVSQNPRHKITKRGQNVTFRCDPISEHNRLYWYRQTLGQGPEFLTYFQNEAQLEKSRLLSDRFSAERPKGSFSTLEIQRTEQGDSAMYLCASSLGTSGRGTKNIQYFGAGTRLSVL.

V usage is TRBV19 and J usage is TRBJ2-7; no firm D call. The V gene lost 3 bases and the J gene lost 5 bases, with 11 bases spanning the gap. The germline V gene encodes CDR1 LNHDA and CDR2 SQIVND (reference sequence). CDR3 length equals 13 residues. CDR3 sequence (DNA): TGTGCCAGTAGTATGTCCTATGAGAACGAGCAGTACTTC. This translates into CASSMSYENEQYF. The variable domain in full, with the rest retrieved from reference TRBV19 and TRBJ2-7, is DGGITQSPKYLFRKEGQNVTLSCEQNLNHDAMYWYRQDPGQGLRLIYYSQIVNDFQKGDIAEGYSVSREKKESFPLTVTSAQKNPTAFYLCASSMSYENEQYFGPGTRLTVT.

V is TRBV7-3 and J is TRBJ2-1, with 13 bases aligning to TRBD2. The CDR3 length is 17 residues. V lost 4 bases, J lost 9 bases, and 12 bases stayed unmatched. Germline V CDR1 and CDR2: SGHTA, FQGTGA. The CDR3 DNA reads as TGTGCCAGCAGCTCCCTCCCTACTAGCGGGGGGGGTTTTGAGCAGTTCTTC. Its translation is CASSSLPTSGGGFEQFF.

The chain uses TRBV7-3 and TRBJ2-7; 11 bases map to TRBD2. This CDR3 is built from 16 residues. The V and J ends lost 2 bases and 2 bases, in that order; junction bases with no gene match: 5. Germline V gene data show CDR1 as SGHTA and CDR2 as FQGTGA. The CDR3 region is CASSLASGGKTYEQYF. The CDR3 DNA reads TGTGCCAGCAGCTTAGCTAGCGGGGGGAAAACCTACGAGCAGTACTTC.

The rearrangement uses TRBV6-1 and TRBJ1-3; TRBD1 might be the D (5 bases). The V gene's germline CDR1 is MNHNS and CDR2 SASEGT. Trimming cost V 5 bases and J 2 bases, with 10 bases left between them. The CDR3 totals 14 residues. In DNA form, the CDR3 reads TGTGCCAGCAGTACCGGGACTGCTGGAAACACCATATATTTT. This sequence encodes CASSTGTAGNTIYF.

The V call is TRBV30, the J call TRBJ1-1; 7 bases are a match to TRBD1. V shed 7 bases, J shed 3 bases, and the junction held 14 bases outside the gene matches. This CDR3 spans 15 amino acids. Germline V lookup: CDR1 GTSNPN, CDR2 SVGIG (reference sequence). The CDR3 region is CASATGTVLHTEAFF. The CDR3 DNA is TGTGCCTCAGCGACAGGGACCGTTTTGCACACTGAAGCTTTCTTT. The whole variable domain, remainder taken from reference TRBV30 and TRBJ1-1, is SQTIHQWPATLVQPVGSPLSLECTVEGTSNPNLYWYRQAAGRGLQLLFYSVGIGQISSEVPQNLSASRPQDRQFILSSKKLLLSDSGFYLCASATGTVLHTEAFFGQGTRLTVV.

J is TRBJ2-1 and V is TRBV6-6; D perhaps matches TRBD2 (5 bases). Looked up from germline, CDR1 is MNHNY and CDR2 is SVGAGI (reference sequence). The CDR3 is 13 residues long. V was pared by 5 bases and J by 5 bases, with 10 bases between. The CDR3 DNA reads as TGTGCCAGCAGTGGACTTGGCGACAATGAGCAGTTCTTC. It is translated as CASSGLGDNEQFF.

V and J are TRBV5-1 and TRBJ2-2; 7 bases line up with TRBD1. The CDR3 is 17 amino acids. Germline CDR1 SGHRS, CDR2 YFSETQ. V was pared by 1 base and J by 0 bases, with 6 bases of the junction left unmatched. CDR3 nucleotide sequence: TGCGCCAGCAGCTTGAGGGGTCAGGGGGCGAACACCGGGGAGCTGTTTTTT. Translating gives CASSLRGQGANTGELFF.

This chain joins TRBV18 and TRBJ1-3; TRBD1 aligns across 7 bases. The CDR3 runs 14 residues. Germline V gene sequence: CDR1 KGHSH, CDR2 LQKENI. V lost 5 bases to trimming and J lost 2 bases; unmatched junction nucleotides: 3. The CDR3 DNA follows: TGTGCCAGCTCAACAGGGGAGGCTGGAAACACCATATATTTT. Amino acids: CASSTGEAGNTIYF.